The subject of this entry is one T cell receptor (beta chain). Its antigen is still unknown. TCR beta sequencing covered blood CD8+ and CD4+ T cells. It was negative isolation that provided the CD8+ and CD4+ T cells, whereas TEMRA cells were enriched by FACS. An input of roughly 0.45 to 1 ug of RNA was subjected to reverse transcription using random hexamers. Amplification of TCR beta CDR3 was carried out by immunoSEQ multiplex PCR, which covered 54 Vbeta and 13 Jbeta segments. In TCRdb, the immunoSEQ multiplex PCR reads were re-called with MiXCR into one record per CDR3 protein. Counted here are under 200,000 distinct CDR3 sequences, about 95% occurring once; the ten biggest clones make up roughly 0.1%. The entry originates in a study of CD8 T cells in Susac syndrome. Whole-study findings and limits: It was acknowledged in the study that its TCR sequencing and HLA analysis involved a relatively small number of individuals.

The sample consisted of CD4+ T cells from PBMCs. This receptor was obtained from a human donor in good health.

CDR3 in DNA: TGTGCCAGCAGCTTAGAGTACGGGGTCAATCAGCCCCAGCATTTT. It translates to CASSLEYGVNQPQHF. The chain has TRBV11-2 and TRBJ1-5; D ambiguous. This CDR3 spans 15 amino acids. The V end lost 0 bases, the J end lost 3 bases, and 9 bases lay between the germline ends. The germline V gene has CDR1 SGHAT and CDR2 FQNNGV. Full variable domain (rest looked up from reference TRBV11-2 and TRBJ1-5): EAGVAQSPRYKIIEKRQSVAFWCNPISGHATLYWYQQILGQGPKLLIQFQNNGVVDDSQLPKDRFSAERLKGVDSTLKIQPAKLEDSAVYLCASSLEYGVNQPQHFGDGTRLSIL.